Detailed here is one TCR beta chain. These data are taken from a study of blood T cell repertoires in COVID-19. Study-wide background: Specimens from acute and convalescent COVID-19 originated in the United States, Italy and Spain.

Before being deemed recovered, Cohort 3 donors had two negative PCRs, clearance, or symptom resolution. Original methodology: Reference gene primer amplification gave nucleated cell count estimates. Clones were read by immunoSEQ multiplex PCR, and TCRdb kept only the in-frame ones, dropping some. D and trimming come from the DNA, and the V and J calls and clone size come from that table. The data show approximately 350,000 clones, about 90% seen once. The CDR3 consists of 15 residues. Looked up from germline, CDR1 is SGHDT and CDR2 is YYEEEE. V was pared by 6 bases and J by 6 bases, with 9 bases of the junction left unmatched.

The chain couples TRBV5-6 to TRBJ2-2, with TRBD2 matching 9 bases. This receptor was identified in a woman aged 25 to 39 who had recovered from COVID-19. The material sequenced was PBMCs or T cells enriched from blood (not recorded which). The CDR3 protein is CASKVGLAGPGELFF. The CDR3 DNA reads as TGTGCCAGCAAGGTGGGGCTAGCGGGACCCGGGGAGCTGTTTTTT. Complete variable domain (other parts from reference TRBV5-6 and TRBJ2-2): DAGVTQSPTHLIKTRGQQVTLRCSPKSGHDTVSWYQQALGQGPQFIFQYYEEEERQRGNFPDRFSGHQFPNYSSELNVNALLLGDSALYLCASKVGLAGPGELFFGEGSRLTVL.